These 7 T cell receptor beta chains were sequenced from one sample in a study of identical twins. One entry per CDR3 protein, called by TCRdb with MiXCR from the 5' RACE reads. Of more than 1.5 million distinct CDR3 sequences listed, about 31% were seen once; the top ten hold approximately 0.29%. Sequences were obtained from cord blood. These receptors were taken from a newborn girl in good health.

This chain joins TRBV5-1 and TRBJ2-1; 10 positions agree with TRBD2. This CDR3 has 15 amino acids. CDR1 is SGHRS, CDR2 YFSETQ, per germline. V dropped 0 bases and J dropped 12; count of bases not matched to a gene: 9. The chain's CDR3 is CASSLASGSSVLQFF. The CDR3 DNA follows: TGCGCCAGCAGCTTGGCTAGCGGGAGTAGCGTACTGCAGTTCTTC.

The V call is TRBV12-3 or TRBV12-4, the J call TRBJ2-3; 8 bases are shared with TRBD1. V was pared by 9 bases and J by 3 bases, with 5 bases of the junction left unmatched. CDR3 length: 13 residues. In DNA, the CDR3 is TGTGCCAGTCACAGGGGGAGGACAGATACGCAGTATTTT. Protein product: CASHRGRTDTQYF.

This clonotype showed up many times. The chain links TRBV29-1 to TRBJ1-4; no clear D. The CDR3 is 13 residues long. The germline gives CDR1 SQVTM, CDR2 ANQGSEA. The V end was cut by 4 bases, the J end by 8 bases, with 14 bases between. CDR3 coding DNA: TGCAGCGTTGCCCCACGGACGGAAGAAAAACTGTTTTTT. Its translation is CSVAPRTEEKLFF.

The V gene is TRBV24-1, the J gene TRBJ1-1; the D gene is possibly TRBD1 (5 bases). The germline V gene has CDR1 KGHDR and CDR2 SFDVKD. With 7 bases removed from V and 3 bases from J, the gap between germline ends came to 11 bases. This CDR3 comprises 13 residues. The CDR3 region has the DNA TGTGCCACCAGGCGAGCGGGGGACACTGAAGCTTTCTTT. Protein sequence: CATRRAGDTEAFF.

Only a few counts were recorded for this clonotype. The chain combines TRBV28 with TRBJ1-5; 7 positions agree with TRBD1. Losses at the gene ends were 11 bases for V and 5 bases for J; bases not matched to a gene: 12. This CDR3 is 14 amino acids long. Germline V gene sequence: CDR1 MDHEN, CDR2 SYDVKM. CDR3 sequence (DNA): TGTGCCGCCATTGGGGGACAGTTAGATCAGCCCCAGCATTTT. Translation gives CAAIGGQLDQPQHF.

This clonotype has more than one count but fewer than ten. This chain joins TRBV20-1 and TRBJ2-7, with TRBD1 matching over 7 bases. The V segment lost 3 bases and the J segment 0 bases; nucleotides outside the gene matches: 8. The length of the CDR3 is 15 residues. From germline, CDR1 is DFQATT and CDR2 SNEGSKA (reference sequence). The CDR3 spells CSASPMTGSSYEQYF. The DNA of the CDR3 is TGCAGTGCTAGTCCCATGACAGGGAGCTCCTACGAGCAGTACTTC.

The chain has TRBV20-1 and TRBJ2-5, with 9 bases fitting TRBD2. The V gene's germline CDR1 is DFQATT and CDR2 SNEGSKA (reference sequence). The CDR3 totals 15 residues. J was trimmed by 11 bases and V by 1 base; bases with no gene match: 14. Here the CDR3 reads CSARVGAGGQVEQYF. The CDR3 DNA is TGCAGTGCTAGAGTCGGTGCGGGGGGGCAAGTTGAGCAGTACTTC.